Presented here are 32 T cell receptor beta chains from one specimen sequenced in a study of T cells in tuberculosis. The data were produced by immunoSEQ multiplex PCR, yet TCRdb's version contains in-frame clones alone and is incomplete. Here the sample spans 35,000 to 55,000 clones, more than 90% being singletons. Sample: PBMCs. The origin of the receptors is a donor aged 10 to 29 with latent tuberculosis or without tuberculosis infection.

V and J are TRBV30 and TRBJ1-3, with TRBD1 as a possible D gene (5 bases). Germline CDR1 reads GTSNPN; CDR2 reads SVGIG (reference sequence). V lost 2 bases and J 0 bases, leaving 14 bases between the germline ends. The CDR3 is 16 residues long. The CDR3 DNA is TGTGCCTGGAGTCTCTCTGGGGGGAACTCTGGAAACACCATATATTTT. As protein: CAWSLSGGNSGNTIYF.

The rearrangement joins TRBV6-5 to TRBJ1-5, with a weak D call TRBD1 (6 bases). Trimming took 6 bases from V and 3 from J, leaving 9 bases between them. The CDR3 has 13 residues. Germline CDR1 is MNHEY and CDR2 is SVGAGI. The CDR3: CASRQGLNQPQHF. CDR3 DNA: TGTGCCAGCAGACAGGGCCTCAATCAGCCCCAGCATTTT.

The rearrangement uses TRBV6-1 and TRBJ2-3; D is undetermined. Trimming stripped 6 bases from V and 3 bases from J, with 10 bases between. Looked up from germline, CDR1 is MNHNS and CDR2 is SASEGT. This CDR3 region has 13 residues. The CDR3 spells CASRVPVTDTQYF. The CDR3 DNA reads as TGTGCCAGCAGGGTCCCGGTTACAGATACGCAGTATTTT.

This chain connects TRBV5-1 to TRBJ2-1, with D tentatively TRBD1 (6 bases). The CDR3 totals 14 residues. Deletions cut 7 bases from V and 4 bases from J, with 15 bases between. The germline V gene has CDR1 SGHRS and CDR2 YFSETQ. CDR3 sequence: CASAGQTPYNEQFF. CDR3 in DNA: TGCGCCAGCGCCGGACAGACTCCTTACAATGAGCAGTTCTTC.

The genes are TRBV7-7 and TRBJ2-3; the D gene is possibly TRBD2 (5 bases). The CDR3 spans 15 residues. Germline V gene lookup returns CDR1 SSHAT and CDR2 FNYEAQ (reference sequence). Trimming shortened V by 1 base and J by 6 bases, and 14 bases separated the two germline ends. CDR3 sequence (DNA): TGTGCCAGCAGCTTAGGGGTGGCGGGCCGGGATACGCAGTATTTT. Its protein product is CASSLGVAGRDTQYF.

This chain connects TRBV28 to TRBJ1-1; D is undetermined. The V end was cut by 6 bases, the J end by 5 bases, with 19 bases between. The CDR3 consists of 15 residues. The germline gives CDR1 MDHEN, CDR2 SYDVKM. The CDR3 is CASRPVRGFSTEAFF. The CDR3 nucleotides read TGTGCCAGCAGGCCTGTCCGGGGATTTAGTACTGAAGCTTTCTTT.

The rearrangement uses TRBV25-1 and TRBJ2-3, with D unclear. The CDR3 contains 15 residues. The V end lost 5 bases, the J end lost 2 bases, and 14 bases lay between the germline ends. Germline values: CDR1 MGHDK, CDR2 SYGVNS. The CDR3 DNA is TGTGCCAGCAGTCTCCATGGAGCGATCACAGATACGCAGTATTTT. Its protein product is CASSLHGAITDTQYF.

V is TRBV4-1 and J is TRBJ2-7, with D uncertain. The CDR3 sequence is 12 residues long. Trimming removed 5 bases from V and 1 base from J, with 6 bases in between. CDR1 is MGHRA and CDR2 is YSYEKL in the germline V gene. The CDR3 DNA is TGCGCCAGCAGCTCGGTTTCCTACGAGCAGTACTTC. This encodes CASSSVSYEQYF.

The J gene is TRBJ1-1, the V gene TRBV30; TRBD1 agrees at 7 bases. V dropped 2 bases and J dropped 1; count of bases not matched to a gene: 1. The CDR3 extends over 13 amino acids. Per the germline V gene, CDR1 is GTSNPN and CDR2 is SVGIG (reference sequence). CDR3 coding DNA: TGTGCCTGGAGTACAGGGGAGAACACTGAAGCTTTCTTT. Its translation: CAWSTGENTEAFF.

By proportion, this clone is large. This chain uses TRBV5-6 with TRBJ2-3; D possibly corresponds to TRBD1 (6 bases). The CDR3 extends over 16 amino acids. Trimming took off 2 bases at V and 0 bases at J, with 13 bases between the two ends. The germline CDR1 and CDR2 sequences are SGHDT and YYEEEE. CDR3 residues: CASSLVGAHSTDTQYF. The CDR3 DNA sequence: TGTGCCAGCAGCTTAGTGGGGGCGCATAGCACAGATACGCAGTATTTT.

This sequence joins TRBV5-4 and TRBJ1-1; no clear D gene. The CDR3 spans 14 residues. V lost 5 bases to trimming and J lost 5 bases, with 16 bases between them. Germline values: CDR1 SGHNT, CDR2 YYREEE (reference sequence). This CDR3 is CASSYKTTRTEAFF. CDR3 in DNA: TGTGCCAGCAGTTATAAGACTACTCGGACTGAAGCTTTCTTT.

The chain uses TRBV2 and TRBJ2-4; TRBD1 matches at 7 bases. CDR1 SNHLY and CDR2 FYNNEI come from the germline V gene. This CDR3 is 13 amino acids long. The ends lost 5 bases at V and 8 bases at J; junction bases unmatched: 6. The chain's CDR3 is CASSLGQPHIQYF. The CDR3 coding sequence is TGTGCCAGCAGTCTGGGACAGCCCCACATTCAGTACTTC.

The chain joins TRBV25-1 to TRBJ2-7, with TRBD2 matching 7 bases. Germline V gene sequence: CDR1 MGHDK, CDR2 SYGVNS. The CDR3 runs 12 residues. V gave up 9 bases and J gave up 4 bases; unmatched junction bases: 6. The CDR3 is CASGGSGYEQYF. The DNA for the CDR3 is TGTGCCAGTGGCGGGAGCGGTTACGAGCAGTACTTC.

The rearrangement links TRBV7-3 to TRBJ2-2; 8 bases fit TRBD1. Germline CDR1 and CDR2: SGHTA and FQGTGA. The CDR3 covers 14 residues. J gave up 3 bases and V 6 bases, and 3 bases lay outside the gene matches. The CDR3 coding sequence is TGTGCCAGCAGTTGGACAGGGTACACCGGGGAGCTGTTTTTT. Amino acids: CASSWTGYTGELFF.

The V call is TRBV28, the J call TRBJ1-1; D gene uncertain. Germline V gives CDR1 MDHEN, CDR2 SYDVKM. V lost 3 bases and J lost 0, with 5 bases in between. This CDR3 spans 13 amino acids. CDR3 in DNA: TGTGCCAGCAGTTTTCAGATGAACACTGAAGCTTTCTTT. It yields the protein CASSFQMNTEAFF.

CDR3 region: CASTGLDTQYF. Written as DNA, the CDR3 is TGTGCCAGCACGGGATTAGATACGCAGTATTTT. The chain couples TRBV6-1 to TRBJ2-3; the D gene is possibly TRBD2 (5 bases). From germline, CDR1 is MNHNS and CDR2 SASEGT. Deletions cut 7 bases from V and 5 bases from J, with 7 bases between. The CDR3 is 11 residues long.

The rearrangement uses TRBV7-9 and TRBJ1-5; tentatively, D is TRBD1 (5 bases). The CDR3 totals 15 residues. V was shortened by 4 bases and J by 7 bases, with 17 bases between the two germline ends. Germline loops: CDR1 SEHNR, CDR2 FQNEAQ (reference sequence). The CDR3 sequence: CASSSHTGIGQPQHF. The DNA of the CDR3 is TGTGCCAGCAGCTCCCACACAGGAATTGGACAGCCCCAGCATTTT.

The chain uses TRBV19 and TRBJ1-4, with 7 positions matching TRBD1. This CDR3 spans 15 amino acids. Germline CDR1 reads LNHDA; CDR2 reads SQIVND (reference sequence). V trimming: 7 bases; J trimming: 0 bases; junction bases outside the gene matches: 5. This chain's CDR3 is CASNRGSATNEKLFF. CDR3 in DNA: TGTGCCAGTAACAGGGGATCTGCAACTAATGAAAAACTGTTTTTT.

The gene calls are TRBV9 and TRBJ1-3; 7 bases match TRBD1. V lost 3 bases, J lost 3 bases, and 6 bases stayed unmatched. The CDR3 consists of 15 residues. In germline, CDR1 is SGDLS, CDR2 YYNGEE. CDR3 amino acids: CASSAEQGYGNTIYF. CDR3 bases: TGTGCCAGCAGCGCCGAACAGGGGTATGGAAACACCATATATTTT.

V and J are TRBV30 and TRBJ1-1; no clear D gene. Germline V lookup: CDR1 GTSNPN, CDR2 SVGIG (reference sequence). The CDR3 runs 13 residues. V shed 5 bases and J shed 4 bases, with 14 bases lying between them. The CDR3, as DNA: TGTGCCTGGCGTTTCCTGGAGGCCACTGAAGCTTTCTTT. Protein sequence: CAWRFLEATEAFF.

The gene calls are TRBV5-1 and TRBJ2-3, with D tentatively TRBD2 (6 bases). The CDR3 loop spans 17 amino acids. Germline V gene sequence: CDR1 SGHRS, CDR2 YFSETQ. V lost 5 bases and J 7 bases, leaving 26 bases between the germline ends. CDR3 region: CASRELPRPDGGNTQYF. In DNA form, the CDR3 reads TGCGCCAGCAGAGAACTTCCACGGCCCGACGGGGGAAATACGCAGTATTTT. Full variable domain (remainder filled in from reference TRBV5-1 and TRBJ2-3): KAGVTQTPRYLIKTRGQQVTLSCSPISGHRSVSWYQQTPGQGLQFLFEYFSETQRNKGNFPGRFSGRQFSNSRSEMNVSTLELGDSALYLCASRELPRPDGGNTQYFGPGTRLTVL.

CDR3 amino acids: CASSHFSGSTGELFF. The CDR3 DNA reads as TGCGCCAGCAGCCATTTTAGCGGGAGCACCGGGGAGCTGTTTTTT. The rearrangement joins TRBV4-1 to TRBJ2-2, with 9 bases aligning to TRBD2. This CDR3 spans 15 amino acids. Trimming took 3 bases from V and 4 from J; bases not matched to a gene: 3. Germline-derived CDR1 and CDR2 are MGHRA and YSYEKL.

The V call is TRBV9, the J call TRBJ2-5, with TRBD1 identical over 9 bases. V lost 6 bases, J lost 7 bases, and 10 bases stayed unmatched. The V gene's germline CDR1 is SGDLS and CDR2 YYNGEE. There are 14 residues in the CDR3. CDR3 sequence reads: CASNPGQGPLTQYF. The CDR3 DNA reads as TGTGCCAGCAACCCGGGACAGGGTCCTTTGACCCAGTACTTC.

The genes are TRBV6-1 and TRBJ1-5, with TRBD1 identical over 9 bases. The V segment lost 5 bases and the J segment 5 bases; nucleotides outside the gene matches: 4. This CDR3 has 14 residues. Germline CDR1 and CDR2: MNHNS and SASEGT. In nucleotides, the CDR3 is TGTGCCAGCAGTCAAACAGGGGGCGATCAGCCCCAGCATTTT. Residues: CASSQTGGDQPQHF.

The chain is built from TRBV29-1 and TRBJ1-1; D unclear. Per the germline V gene, CDR1 is SQVTM and CDR2 is ANQGSEA. This CDR3 comprises 14 residues. Deletions cut 2 bases from V and 1 base from J, with 11 bases between. The CDR3 region is CSVESYRQNTEAFF. Here the CDR3 DNA reads TGCAGCGTTGAATCTTATCGACAGAACACTGAAGCTTTCTTT.

The J gene is TRBJ2-5, the V gene TRBV5-1, with 11 bases aligning to TRBD2. V dropped 3 bases and J dropped 5; count of bases not matched to a gene: 9. The CDR3 length is 16 residues. Germline V gene data show CDR1 as SGHRS and CDR2 as YFSETQ. CDR3 amino acids: CASSSGTSGAVETQYF. The CDR3 bases are TGCGCCAGCAGCTCGGGGACTAGCGGAGCCGTCGAGACCCAGTACTTC.

This clone was seen a single time. The chain links TRBV1 to TRBJ2-2; the table's TRBD2 call for D was not verified on the DNA. TRBV1 is flagged as a pseudogene. This CDR3 has 20 amino acids. In nucleotides, the CDR3 is TGCACCAGCAGCCAAGAATATCTAGCGGGAGGGTCGGTCGACACCGGGGAGCTGTTTTTT. Translating it yields CTSSQEYLAGGSVDTGELFF.

The rearrangement uses TRBV29-1 and TRBJ2-1; 9 bases line up with TRBD2. V was clipped by 6 bases and J by 2 bases; unmatched bases: 8. Looked up from germline, CDR1 is SQVTM and CDR2 is ANQGSEA. The length of the CDR3 is 15 residues. The CDR3 sequence: CSVPAGGLPYNEQFF. The CDR3 DNA follows: TGCAGCGTCCCAGCGGGAGGCCTTCCCTACAATGAGCAGTTCTTC.

This chain connects TRBV27 to TRBJ2-2; 8 bases are a match to TRBD2. This CDR3 region has 16 residues. Looked up from germline, CDR1 is MNHEY and CDR2 is SMNVEV (reference sequence). The V and J ends lost 3 bases and 4 bases, in that order; junction bases with no gene match: 7. CDR3 residues: CASSLSSGVPTGELFF. DNA for the CDR3: TGTGCCAGCAGTTTGAGTAGCGGGGTTCCCACCGGGGAGCTGTTTTTT.

The rearrangement joins TRBV7-9 to TRBJ2-1, with D perhaps TRBD1 (5 bases). There are 12 residues in the CDR3. The V end lost 2 bases, the J end lost 10 bases, and 9 bases lay between the germline ends. In germline, CDR1 is SEHNR, CDR2 FQNEAQ (reference sequence). The CDR3 DNA reads as TGTGCCAGCAGCTTAAGCAGGGTAGAGCAGTTCTTC. It codes for CASSLSRVEQFF. Supplemented by reference TRBV7-9 and TRBJ2-1, the full variable domain reads DTGVSQNPRHKITKRGQNVTFRCDPISEHNRLYWYRQTLGQGPEFLTYFQNEAQLEKSRLLSDRFSAERPKGSFSTLEIQRTEQGDSAMYLCASSLSRVEQFFGPGTRLTVL.

The chain has TRBV10-3 and TRBJ2-7; D unclear. Trimming shortened V by 0 bases and J by 9 bases, and 21 bases separated the two germline ends. The CDR3 has 16 amino acids. Germline CDR1 ENHRY, CDR2 SYGVKD. The DNA of the CDR3 is TGTGCCATCAGTGAGTCGACTCGACGGCTGATGTGGCGGCAGTACTTC. Its translation: CAISESTRRLMWRQYF.

CDR3 DNA: TGTGCCAGTAGTATACCCTCGGGGAATTCACCCCTCCACTTT. It codes for CASSIPSGNSPLHF. This chain connects TRBV19 to TRBJ1-6; D is undetermined. V shed 2 bases and J shed 7 bases, with 9 bases lying between them. This CDR3 contains 14 residues. Germline loops: CDR1 LNHDA, CDR2 SQIVND (reference sequence). Supplemented by reference TRBV19 and TRBJ1-6, the full variable domain reads DGGITQSPKYLFRKEGQNVTLSCEQNLNHDAMYWYRQDPGQGLRLIYYSQIVNDFQKGDIAEGYSVSREKKESFPLTVTSAQKNPTAFYLCASSIPSGNSPLHFGNGTRLTVT.